Listed below are T cell receptor beta chains from one sample, sequenced in a study of blood T cell repertoires in COVID-19. Method: immunoSEQ multiplex PCR; TCRdb's copy keeps in-frame clones and lacks some. Of 250,000 to 300,000 clones detected, approximately 91% appear once; the ten largest clones hold roughly 2.1%. What was sequenced was PBMCs or T cells enriched from blood (not recorded which). The receptors here all came from a woman aged 40-49 years with acute COVID-19. Each CDR3 is given without its conserved first and last residue. Size values are once, few and many counts, or a class for expanded clones, and some rows have none.

j_gene: TRBJ1-6; v_gene: TRBV30; abundance: -; CDR3aa: AWSFKQGADSPLH
j_gene: TRBJ2-5; v_gene: TRBV7-2; abundance: -; CDR3aa: ASSRLAGVVETQY
j_gene: TRBJ2-5; v_gene: TRBV7-8; abundance: -; CDR3aa: ASSSAGTDPGETQY
j_gene: TRBJ1-5; v_gene: TRBV3-1/TRBV3-2; abundance: -; CDR3aa: ASSQVGGAGGNQPQH
j_gene: TRBJ1-1; v_gene: TRBV3-1/TRBV3-2; abundance: -; CDR3aa: ASSHSQGGRAEAF
j_gene: TRBJ2-3; v_gene: TRBV4-1; abundance: -; CDR3aa: ASSQDKAGTGSTDTQY
j_gene: TRBJ1-1; v_gene: TRBV11-2; abundance: few; CDR3aa: ASSLDSPNTEAF
j_gene: TRBJ1-2; v_gene: TRBV2; abundance: -; CDR3aa: ASSQQEKYGYT
j_gene: TRBJ1-5; v_gene: TRBV10-2; abundance: -; CDR3aa: ASSEGTASNQPQH
j_gene: TRBJ1-4; v_gene: TRBV28; abundance: once; CDR3aa: ASSLPGQGGEKLF
j_gene: TRBJ2-7; v_gene: TRBV5-4; abundance: -; CDR3aa: ASSLGRGQGHEQY
j_gene: TRBJ2-2; v_gene: TRBV27; abundance: -; CDR3aa: ASSFRLLAGGGDGRAGELF
j_gene: TRBJ2-7; v_gene: TRBV6-5; abundance: -; CDR3aa: ASSYSDRDSYEQY
j_gene: TRBJ2-1; v_gene: TRBV4-1; abundance: -; CDR3aa: ASSRVLDEREQF
j_gene: TRBJ1-4; v_gene: TRBV6-5; abundance: -; CDR3aa: ASSWGGVGEKLF
j_gene: TRBJ1-3; v_gene: TRBV2; abundance: -; CDR3aa: ASIPGGGLRNTIY
j_gene: TRBJ1-3; v_gene: TRBV5-4; abundance: -; CDR3aa: ASSFYAGNTIY
j_gene: TRBJ1-2; v_gene: TRBV18; abundance: -; CDR3aa: ASSPDGTNYGYT
j_gene: TRBJ1-5; v_gene: TRBV7-2; abundance: -; CDR3aa: ASSLRGNQPQH
j_gene: TRBJ1-1; v_gene: TRBV7-9; abundance: -; CDR3aa: ASSLGGPRGSTEAF
j_gene: TRBJ2-7; v_gene: TRBV6-5; abundance: -; CDR3aa: ASSQLAEDYEQY
j_gene: TRBJ2-7; v_gene: TRBV7-3; abundance: -; CDR3aa: ASSIGQDSYEQY
j_gene: TRBJ2-1; v_gene: TRBV24-1; abundance: -; CDR3aa: ATSDSGPFSYNEQF
j_gene: TRBJ1-1; v_gene: TRBV4-1; abundance: -; CDR3aa: ASSHRQGSTEAF
j_gene: TRBJ1-1; v_gene: TRBV3-1/TRBV3-2; abundance: -; CDR3aa: ASSSGTGQYEAF
j_gene: TRBJ1-4; v_gene: TRBV28; abundance: -; CDR3aa: ASSIPLTTNEKLF
j_gene: TRBJ2-3; v_gene: TRBV5-4; abundance: -; CDR3aa: ASSSGLELDTQY
j_gene: TRBJ2-5; v_gene: TRBV20-1; abundance: -; CDR3aa: SASPLRDKQETQY
j_gene: TRBJ1-4; v_gene: TRBV5-1; abundance: once; CDR3aa: ASSARGAGEKLF
j_gene: TRBJ2-7; v_gene: TRBV27; abundance: -; CDR3aa: ASSPHSGEYEQY
j_gene: TRBJ1-3; v_gene: TRBV15; abundance: -; CDR3aa: ATSRDMRGNTIY
j_gene: TRBJ1-5; v_gene: TRBV6-5; abundance: -; CDR3aa: ASSLYRSNQPQH
j_gene: TRBJ1-1; v_gene: TRBV14; abundance: -; CDR3aa: ASSQDGKGAYTEAF
j_gene: TRBJ1-1; v_gene: TRBV21-1; abundance: -; CDR3aa: ASSKEGGTGQLRSEAF
j_gene: TRBJ1-5; v_gene: TRBV6-4; abundance: -; CDR3aa: ASSPTGGSQPQH
j_gene: TRBJ2-2; v_gene: TRBV4-2; abundance: -; CDR3aa: ASSQAGLGDGELF
j_gene: TRBJ2-7; v_gene: TRBV5-4; abundance: -; CDR3aa: ASSFGAINNEQY
j_gene: TRBJ2-7; v_gene: TRBV7-2; abundance: -; CDR3aa: ASSLAGTGGSYEQY
j_gene: TRBJ1-6; v_gene: TRBV5-1; abundance: -; CDR3aa: ASSLWGGNSPLH
j_gene: TRBJ1-2; v_gene: TRBV3-1/TRBV3-2; abundance: once; CDR3aa: ASSQDRQGGLYGYT
j_gene: TRBJ1-2; v_gene: TRBV7-2; abundance: once; CDR3aa: ASTPIRTTHGYT
j_gene: TRBJ2-7; v_gene: TRBV27; abundance: -; CDR3aa: ASSLLTGGAEQY
j_gene: TRBJ2-7; v_gene: TRBV6-5; abundance: -; CDR3aa: ASINTGGTYEQY
j_gene: TRBJ1-4; v_gene: TRBV27; abundance: -; CDR3aa: ASSSNNEKLF
j_gene: TRBJ1-6; v_gene: TRBV7-2; abundance: -; CDR3aa: ASSLARARNSPLH
j_gene: TRBJ1-1; v_gene: TRBV7-9; abundance: -; CDR3aa: ASSSHDRGAAF
j_gene: TRBJ2-3; v_gene: TRBV7-3; abundance: -; CDR3aa: ASSLGGTTDTQY